This TCR beta chain was retrieved from a study of blood T cells in healthy people across ages. A second PCR, run for roughly 7 to 12 cycles, used a sample-barcoded 5' primer plus a J-beta primer mix. TCRdb fed the 5' RACE reads into MiXCR, producing one record per CDR3 protein. The data show hundreds of thousands of distinct CDR3 sequences, about a quarter seen once. The CDR3 runs to 14 residues. Separately, the same data were catalogued under a study of T cells of mothers and their children.

The receptor comes from a boy aged 2 to 10 in good health. V gene TRBV12-3 or TRBV12-4 combines with J gene TRBJ2-5; TRBD2 matches at 12 bases. The J call may be wrong; the DNA end is better matched by TRBJ2-7. Input material: blood. This chain's CDR3 is CASSLGLAGVEQYF. DNA for the CDR3: TGTGCCAGCAGTTTAGGACTAGCGGGAGTCGAGCAGTACTTC.